The T cell receptor (beta chain) under discussion was sequenced for a study of cytomegalovirus exposure and HLA in healthy donors. Background on the study: The roughly 130 validation repertoires used the same platform as the 650 to 800 first-cohort repertoires, a later analysis reported. General study results and limits: The classifier reportedly diagnosed cytomegalovirus status with high specificity and sensitivity. About 150 TCR beta chains were listed as cytomegalovirus-associated.

Per the germline V gene, CDR1 is SGDLS and CDR2 is YYNGEE. Trimming took 0 bases from V and 5 from J, leaving 15 bases between them. The CDR3 extends over 15 amino acids. Among the approximately 130 subjects of the validation cohort, separate from the 666-subject first cohort, were the donors. The repertoire was sequenced with immunoSEQ multiplex PCR; TCRdb's copy has only in-frame clones and lacks some. The table shows fewer than 120,000 clones, with roughly 87% occurring only once. This clone was observed once. Its antigen is currently unknown. Sequencing was done on a sample of PBMCs. This receptor was identified in a woman aged 18-29 years in good health and CMV-seronegative. The gene calls are TRBV9 and TRBJ2-7; possibly TRBD1 for D (6 bases). CDR3 DNA: TGTGCCAGCAGCGTAGAAGGGCAGGGGATCAACGAGCAGTACTTC. Its protein is CASSVEGQGINEQYF.